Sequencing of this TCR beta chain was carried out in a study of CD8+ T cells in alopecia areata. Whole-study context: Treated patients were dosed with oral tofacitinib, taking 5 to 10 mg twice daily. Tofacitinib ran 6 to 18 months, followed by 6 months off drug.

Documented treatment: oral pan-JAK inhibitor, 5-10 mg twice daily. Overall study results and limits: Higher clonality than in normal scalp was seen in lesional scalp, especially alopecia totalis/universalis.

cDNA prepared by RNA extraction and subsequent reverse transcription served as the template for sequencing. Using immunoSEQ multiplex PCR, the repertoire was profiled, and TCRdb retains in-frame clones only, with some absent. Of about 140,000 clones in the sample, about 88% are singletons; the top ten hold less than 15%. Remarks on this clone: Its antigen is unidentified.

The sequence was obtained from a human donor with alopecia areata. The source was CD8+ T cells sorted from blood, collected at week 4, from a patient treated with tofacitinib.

The CDR3 bases are TGTGCCAGCTCACCATTGGCCGGGGCGATCTTTGGGCCCCAGCATTTT. Amino acid sequence: CASSPLAGAIFGPQHF. This chain links TRBV18 with TRBJ1-5, with D maybe TRBD1 (5 bases). CDR1 and CDR2 from the germline V gene are KGHSH and LQKENI. The CDR3 is 16 amino acids. Trimming took 2 bases from V and 9 from J, leaving 20 bases between them.